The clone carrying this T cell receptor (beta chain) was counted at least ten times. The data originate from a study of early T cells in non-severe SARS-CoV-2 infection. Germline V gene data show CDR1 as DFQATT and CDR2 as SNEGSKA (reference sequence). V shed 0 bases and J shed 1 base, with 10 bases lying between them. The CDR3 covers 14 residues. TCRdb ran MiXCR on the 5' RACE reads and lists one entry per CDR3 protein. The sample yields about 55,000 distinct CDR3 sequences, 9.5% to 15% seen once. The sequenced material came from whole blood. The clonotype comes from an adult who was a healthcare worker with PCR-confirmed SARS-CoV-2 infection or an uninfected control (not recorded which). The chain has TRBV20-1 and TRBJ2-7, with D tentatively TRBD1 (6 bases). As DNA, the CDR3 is TGCAGTGCTAGAGAAAGGGGGTGGTCCTACGAGCAGTACTTC. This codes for CSARERGWSYEQYF.